Given below is one T cell receptor (beta chain) in context. The antigen remains unidentified. This record belongs to a study of cytomegalovirus exposure and HLA in healthy donors. Study in general: Genetic ancestry analysis placed 81% of the 400 or so donors that were genotyped in the Caucasian-associated cluster.

The donors were healthy bone marrow donors. PCR employed 60 Vbeta and 13 Jbeta primers. Profiling relied on immunoSEQ multiplex PCR, and the TCRdb table lists in-frame clones only, not all of them. The sample records 110,000 or so clones, roughly 87% being singletons. Whole-study findings and limits: Researchers reported in a later analysis that common viral pathogens appeared linked to several top clusters.

V shed 4 bases, J shed 4 bases, and the junction held 2 bases outside the gene matches. This CDR3 region has 12 residues. The germline CDR1 and CDR2 sequences are SQVTM and ANQGSEA. Sequenced: PBMCs. The source of this sequence is a young woman in good health and CMV-seronegative. The V gene is TRBV29-1, the J gene TRBJ1-2, with TRBD1 matching 8 bases. CDR3 sequence (DNA): TGCAGCGTTGGACAGGGGAGCTATGGCTACACCTTC. This codes for CSVGQGSYGYTF.